Below, 18 T cell receptor beta chains from the same sample are listed, as sequenced in a study of regulatory T cells in long-lasting Graves disease. Assembly of TCR beta libraries relied on iRepertoire HTBI primers together with Arm-PCR of CDR3 regions. Each CDR3 protein gets one entry after TCRdb re-called the multiplex PCR reads with MiXCR. The data hold some 230,000 distinct CDR3 sequences, with about a sixth observed a single time. Described time point: newly diagnosed GD, antithyroid drugs for less than 3 months. From PBMCs, RNA was extracted and then used to make the TCR library. The sample was peripheral blood mononuclear cells (PBMCs), taken at new diagnosis, from a patient treated with antithyroid drugs. These receptors were taken from a female donor with Graves disease.

The table lists this clonotype with many counts. The chain links TRBV10-2 to TRBJ1-2; tentative D call: TRBD1 (6 bases). The CDR3 runs 13 residues. V dropped 3 bases and J dropped 4 bases, with 9 bases sitting between them. Per the germline V gene, CDR1 is WSHSY and CDR2 is SAAADI. The CDR3 region is CASSERTAYGYTF. For the CDR3, the DNA is TGCGCCAGCAGTGAAAGGACAGCCTATGGCTACACCTTC.

This clonotype has at least ten counts. The CDR3 DNA sequence: TGTGCCAGCAGTTTATCTACAGGGGCGGTAGCCTACGAGCAGTACTTC. Protein: CASSLSTGAVAYEQYF. The chain employs TRBV12-3 or TRBV12-4 and TRBJ2-7, with 7 bases aligning to TRBD1. J gave up 2 bases and V 2 bases, and 9 bases lay outside the gene matches. This CDR3 is 16 amino acids long.

This clonotype turned up a few times. The chain joins TRBV24-1 to TRBJ2-3, with D possibly being TRBD1 or TRBD2 (6 bases each). The germline gives CDR1 KGHDR, CDR2 SFDVKD. Trimming removed 9 bases from V and 2 bases from J, with 14 bases in between. The CDR3 is made up of 14 amino acids. The CDR3 here is CATERGDYTDTQYF. In DNA form, the CDR3 reads TGTGCCACCGAAAGGGGGGATTACACAGATACGCAGTATTTT.

This clonotype came up many times. The J gene is TRBJ1-1, the V gene TRBV5-1; weak D call: TRBD1 (6 bases). V was cut by 4 bases and J by 3 bases, with 16 bases left in between. There are 15 residues in the CDR3. Germline values: CDR1 SGHRS, CDR2 YFSETQ. The CDR3 region is CASSKQGVWDTEAFF. DNA for the CDR3: TGCGCCAGCAGCAAACAGGGCGTGTGGGACACTGAAGCTTTCTTT.

The V and J genes are TRBV20-1 and TRBJ2-5; 10 bases align to TRBD2. The ends lost 6 bases at V and 2 bases at J; junction bases unmatched: 15. CDR1 is DFQATT, CDR2 SNEGSKA, per germline (reference sequence). CDR3 length: 17 residues. The CDR3 loop is CSANSAQLAGLQETQYF. CDR3 bases: TGCAGTGCCAACAGCGCCCAACTAGCGGGACTACAAGAGACCCAGTACTTC.

The sample holds a few counts of this clonotype. This clone may be a read error of a much larger clone one base away. V gene TRBV12-3 or TRBV12-4 combines with J gene TRBJ2-5; 8 bases match TRBD1. The CDR3 spans 17 residues. The trim removed 8 bases at V and 1 base at J, leaving 15 bases unmatched. CDR3 sequence reads: CASGHPGQAALQETQYF. For the CDR3, the DNA is TGTGCCAGCGGCCACCCGGGACAGGCGGCCCTCCAAGAGACCCAGTACTTC.

In its sample, this clonotype was seen many times. The chain links TRBV3-1 to TRBJ2-1, with 9 bases aligning to TRBD2. There are 15 residues in the CDR3. The germline V gene encodes CDR1 LGHDT and CDR2 YNNKEL (reference sequence). V lost 4 bases to trimming and J lost 3 bases; unmatched junction nucleotides: 4. CDR3 sequence (DNA): TGTGCCAGCAGCCCCGGACTAGCGTACTACAATGAGCAGTTCTTC. Encoded protein: CASSPGLAYYNEQFF.

This clonotype turned up a few times. Being one base from a much bigger clone, this may be a read error. The V gene is TRBV11-2, the J gene TRBJ1-3; D not certain. This CDR3 has 16 amino acids. Germline CDR1 is SGHAT and CDR2 is FQNNGV. CDR3 in DNA: TGTGCCGGCAGCCCTTTCGACACATCCTCTGGAAACACCATATATTTT. Its protein product is CAGSPFDTSSGNTIYF.

This clonotype was seen ten or more times. CDR3 region: CASSAPSWNEQFF. As DNA, the CDR3 is TGTGCCAGCAGCGCTCCCTCTTGGAATGAGCAGTTCTTC. The chain carries TRBV9 and TRBJ2-1, with D uncertain. Germline-derived CDR1 and CDR2 are SGDLS and YYNGEE. Trimming removed 3 bases from V and 7 bases from J, with 11 bases in between. This CDR3 is built from 13 residues.

The chain uses TRBV18 and TRBJ2-1; 8 bases agree with TRBD1. CDR3 length: 14 amino acids. The trim removed 6 bases at V and 7 bases at J, leaving 8 bases unmatched. Germline CDR1 reads KGHSH; CDR2 reads LQKENI. CDR3 nucleotides: TGTGCCAGCTCCACAGGGGGAGTTGGGAATGAGCAGTTCTTC. It encodes CASSTGGVGNEQFF.

This clonotype was observed at least ten times. The gene calls are TRBV19 and TRBJ1-1; D is undetermined. The germline V and J ends were trimmed by 1 base and 6 bases, with 9 bases remaining between them. This CDR3 is built from 13 residues. The germline V gene has CDR1 LNHDA and CDR2 SQIVND (reference sequence). CDR3 nucleotide sequence: TGTGCCAGTAGTATAGCACCAGGCGCTGAAGCTTTCTTT. It codes for CASSIAPGAEAFF.

This clonotype turned up a few times. This chain uses TRBV7-9 with TRBJ2-7, with D maybe TRBD1 (6 bases). The CDR3 contains 13 residues. Germline CDR1 and CDR2: SEHNR and FQNEAQ (reference sequence). Trimming left V 0 bases short and J 6 bases short, with 9 bases between. The CDR3 sequence is CASSLAGGFEQYF. The CDR3 DNA follows: TGTGCCAGCAGCTTAGCTGGGGGCTTCGAGCAGTACTTC.

The sample holds many counts of this clonotype. The chain recombines TRBV7-2 with TRBJ1-2, with 10 bases identical to TRBD1. This CDR3 has 14 residues. From germline, CDR1 is SGHTA and CDR2 FQGNSA. V lost 1 base, J lost 6 bases, and 2 bases stayed unmatched. CDR3 nucleotides: TGTGCCAGCAGCTTAGGACAGGGGGCTGATGGCTACACCTTC. Its protein is CASSLGQGADGYTF.

This clonotype was seen ten or more times. The V call is TRBV10-3, the J call TRBJ2-5; no firm D call. Germline CDR1 ENHRY, CDR2 SYGVKD. This CDR3 comprises 13 residues. The ends were cut back, 3 bases at V and 5 bases at J, with 10 bases in the middle. This chain's CDR3 is CAISESGVETQYF. In DNA, the CDR3 is TGTGCCATCAGTGAATCTGGGGTGGAGACCCAGTACTTC.

This clonotype has at least ten counts. The rearrangement links TRBV6-1 to TRBJ2-7; 8 positions agree with TRBD1. Trimming at V came to 1 base and at J to 3 bases, leaving 2 bases not matched to a gene. This CDR3 is 14 amino acids long. Germline V gene data show CDR1 as MNHNS and CDR2 as SASEGT. The CDR3 nucleotides are TGTGCCAGCAGTGAAGGGACAGGGATCTACGAGCAGTACTTC. It is translated as CASSEGTGIYEQYF.

This clonotype was counted ten times or more. This sequence joins TRBV12-3 or TRBV12-4 and TRBJ2-7; D remains unclear. The ends were cut back, 1 base at V and 6 bases at J, with 16 bases in the middle. This CDR3 comprises 15 residues. CDR3 DNA: TGTGCCAGCAGTTTAGAAGGCACGGTCGACGGCGAGCAGTACTTC. Translation gives CASSLEGTVDGEQYF.

In this sample, this clonotype turned up a few times. A much more abundant neighbour one base away suggests this may be a read error. V is TRBV27 and J is TRBJ2-5; the match to TRBD2 covers 9 bases. CDR3 length equals 16 residues. J lost 4 bases, V lost 6 bases, and 12 bases had no gene match. The germline gives CDR1 MNHEY, CDR2 SMNVEV (reference sequence). DNA for the CDR3: TGTGCCAGCAGCCCCCGACTAGCGGTAAAACGAGAGACCCAGTACTTC. Protein product: CASSPRLAVKRETQYF.

This clonotype occurred many times. The chain carries TRBV12-3 or TRBV12-4 and TRBJ2-1; TRBD1 might be the D (5 bases). The CDR3 is 14 residues long. Between the trimmed V and J ends, which lost 5 bases and 3 bases, there was a span of 11 bases. This CDR3 is CASSDADIYNEQFF. The CDR3 DNA sequence: TGTGCCAGCAGTGACGCGGACATCTACAATGAGCAGTTCTTC.